This is a list of T cell receptor beta chains from one sample in a study of cytomegalovirus exposure and HLA in healthy donors. Measured with immunoSEQ multiplex PCR; TCRdb has only the in-frame clones, and not every one. Recorded for this sample: about 130,000 clones. Specimen: PBMCs. The receptor source for this set is a woman aged 40 to 50 in good health and CMV-seronegative. CDR3s include the opening cysteine and the closing phenylalanine or tryptophan. A D gene is named only where the DNA matches it firmly.

d_call	j_call	v_call	cdr3_nt	cdr3_aa
TRBD1	TRBJ2-7	TRBV27	TGTGCCAGCAGTTCTGCGACCGGGACAGGGGTTGACGAGCAGTACTTC	CASSSATGTGVDEQYF
NA	TRBJ2-1	TRBV5-1	TGCGCCAGCAGCCCCGGGTCTGGCGCCTACAATGAGCAGTTCTTC	CASSPGSGAYNEQFF
TRBD1	TRBJ2-5	TRBV5-1	TGCGCCAGCAGCTTGACAGGGGGCGCGAGGCAAGAGACCCAGTACTTC	CASSLTGGARQETQYF
TRBD1	TRBJ2-2	TRBV7-3	TGTGCCAGCAGCTTAACCGGGACAGGGGCTCGCACCGGGGAGCTGTTTTTT	CASSLTGTGARTGELFF
NA	TRBJ2-3	TRBV7-2	TGTGCCAGCAGCGAACCGGGACTGAGCACAGATACGCAGTATTTT	CASSEPGLSTDTQYF
TRBD2	TRBJ2-2	TRBV11-3	TGTGCCAGCAGCTCCAGCGGGGGGGCTGTCACCGGGGAGCTGTTTTTT	CASSSSGGAVTGELFF
TRBD1	TRBJ1-4	TRBV18	TGTGCCAGCTCACTCGGACAGGGAAGTAATGAAAAACTGTTTTTT	CASSLGQGSNEKLFF
TRBD1	TRBJ1-3	TRBV11-2	TGTGCCAGCAGCCCGCAGGGGGCTGCTGGAAACACCATATATTTT	CASSPQGAAGNTIYF
NA	TRBJ1-1	TRBV5-5	TGTGCCAGCAGCTTGGTGACAGACCTAGAAGCTTTCTTT	CASSLVTDLEAFF
NA	TRBJ1-2	TRBV13	TGTGCCAGCAGCGAGCTTAGCTCAGGGCCTGGCTACACCTTC	CASSELSSGPGYTF
NA	TRBJ2-3	TRBV28	TGTGCCAGCAGTTTATTTAGCAGGGGCGGAACAGATACGCAGTATTTT	CASSLFSRGGTDTQYF
TRBD1	TRBJ2-3	TRBV29-1	TGCAGCGTTTTCGGTACAGGGGCACCAGATACGCAGTATTTT	CSVFGTGAPDTQYF
TRBD1	TRBJ1-6	TRBV9	TGTGCCAGCAGCGTCCAACAGGGGGCGAATTCACCCCTCCACTTT	CASSVQQGANSPLHF
TRBD2	TRBJ2-1	TRBV29-1	TGCAGCGTTCCAAAAGCGGGGGGCGATTTTGAGCAGTTCTTC	CSVPKAGGDFEQFF
TRBD1	TRBJ1-2	TRBV5-1	TGCGCCAGTAGCACCTCGACAGGGAGCTATGGCTACACCTTC	CASSTSTGSYGYTF
NA	TRBJ1-5	TRBV5-6	TGTGCCAGCAGCTTGATGCCAGGGGACCAGCCCCAGCATTTT	CASSLMPGDQPQHF
NA	TRBJ2-2	TRBV9	TGTGCCAGCAGCGTGGTAGACGGGTTAGGGGAGCTGTTTTTT	CASSVVDGLGELFF